This is a list of T cell receptor beta chains from one sample in a study of cytomegalovirus exposure and HLA in healthy donors. Sequencing was performed with immunoSEQ multiplex PCR; in TCRdb, only in-frame clones are kept and a portion is missing. The table lists 110,000 or so clones, approximately 80% of them singletons. The source material was PBMCs. The receptors here all came from a man between 18 and 29 years old in good health and CMV-seropositive. CDR3s include the opening cysteine and the closing phenylalanine or tryptophan. The order of the fields is J gene, V gene, CDR3 protein.

TRBJ1-2 TRBV30 CAWSRDRPRGYTF
TRBJ1-5 TRBV7-8 CASSLVSTGSDQPQHF
TRBJ1-1 TRBV30 CACPGGAQNTEAFF
TRBJ1-4 TRBV28 CASSATGEVEKLFF
TRBJ1-2 TRBV6-6 CASSSPREGFPGYTF
TRBJ2-7 TRBV18 CASSPTTVTYEQYF
TRBJ1-1 TRBV5-8 CASSLRTGVNTEAFF
TRBJ1-5 TRBV19 CASSIYGIGSNQPQHF
TRBJ1-3 TRBV28 CASSTPDRNGYTIYF
TRBJ2-5 TRBV6-5 CASSYSGLAGVETQYF
TRBJ2-5 TRBV7-9 CASSPETGKETQYF
TRBJ1-1 TRBV30 CAGKTGGRTEAFF
TRBJ1-1 TRBV7-9 CASSLDRGNTEAFF
TRBJ2-7 TRBV5-5 CASSWDRPLRRYEQYF
TRBJ1-4 TRBV28 CASTEGGSTQKLFF
TRBJ2-5 TRBV7-8 CASSPAAETQYF
TRBJ2-1 TRBV4-2 CASSQRLGRYNEQFF
TRBJ2-4 TRBV13 CASSDRGANIQYF
TRBJ2-7 TRBV7-3 CASSPLDKANLYGQYF
TRBJ1-1 TRBV7-9 CASIERTVSEAFF
TRBJ2-3 TRBV6-4 CASSASGSTDTQYF
TRBJ2-7 TRBV5-6 CASSAGTGAYEQYF
TRBJ2-1 TRBV5-1 CASSLEAGGPYNEQFF
TRBJ1-2 TRBV7-9 CASSLQGLSGYTF
TRBJ2-7 TRBV2 CASRLSGGSYEQYF
TRBJ1-1 TRBV27 CASSLIERAEAFF
TRBJ1-6 TRBV4-1 CASSQEGDRGRSPLHF
TRBJ2-7 TRBV7-8 CASSSPGRGTTSTYEQYF
. TRBV6-1 CASSEWGDSYEQYF
TRBJ2-5 TRBV5-6 CASSLRDRGRVGETQYF
TRBJ2-7 TRBV10-3 CAISEDPNREAPYEQYF
TRBJ2-1 TRBV5-1 CASTADRAPYNEQFF
TRBJ1-2 TRBV21-1 CASIEGQALYGYTF
TRBJ1-5 TRBV5-5 CASSLSGGQPQHF
TRBJ2-1 TRBV13 CASSLSGGRTELYNEQFF
TRBJ1-4 TRBV7-6 CASSFTGGPNEKLFF
TRBJ1-1 TRBV2 CASSGQGNTEAFF
TRBJ2-7 TRBV5-4 CASSLSQGDQYF
TRBJ2-7 TRBV27 CASSAGTGGREQYF
TRBJ2-3 TRBV28 CASSSSAGTDTQYF
TRBJ1-6 TRBV5-1 CASSLSAGRNSPLHF
TRBJ2-7 TRBV5-4 CASSFSMGQGIDEQYF
TRBJ2-3 TRBV29-1 CSVDRGSTQYF
TRBJ2-1 TRBV7-6 CASSLGSSVGEQFF
TRBJ1-2 TRBV21-1 CASSGRVGAGDGYTF
TRBJ2-1 TRBV13 CASSSTGTSGSNEQFF
TRBJ2-7 TRBV11-2 CASSLPGQGIYEQYF
TRBJ2-1 TRBV7-8 CASSRTDRGPVNEQFF
TRBJ1-1 TRBV28 CASSLLQGAGGNKNTEAFF
TRBJ1-2 TRBV5-6 CASSSWEALNYGYTF
TRBJ1-1 TRBV23-1 CASSQSQPNTEAFF
TRBJ1-1 TRBV28 CASIRGSLNTEAFF
TRBJ2-7 TRBV4-1 CASSPRSWAGDEQYF
TRBJ2-7 TRBV27 CASSLVYSYEQYF
TRBJ2-7 TRBV11-1 CASSFEAYEQYF
TRBJ1-2 TRBV11-2 CASSLGEAAPYGYTF
TRBJ2-7 TRBV4-1 CASSPDSSYEQYF
TRBJ1-2 TRBV7-9 CASSSTNYGYTF
TRBJ1-1 TRBV6-5 CASSYSLNTEAFF
TRBJ2-7 TRBV14 CASSYSPYEQYF